The 20 T cell receptor beta chains below all came from one sample that was sequenced in a study of cytomegalovirus exposure and HLA in healthy donors (dated by TCRdb to about 2017). Receptor amplification or capture employed the immunoSEQ multiplex PCR assay. For the multiplex PCR, a mixture combining 60 forward primers for TCR Vbeta segments and 13 reverse primers for TCR Jbeta segments was used. Here the immuneACCESS table is served through TCRdb, limited to in-frame sequences with V and J called. Missing clones are a known gap in these copies; in checked studies unresolved V genes cover under half, and the rest lacks a known reason. Recorded for this sample are about 140,000 clones; 68% of them occurred a single time. The ten largest clones take up under 11% of the sample. The sequenced material came from PBMCs. These receptors were collected from a man aged 25 to 40 in good health and CMV-seropositive.

The CDR3 spells CASSTGSEETQYF. CDR3 coding DNA: TGTGCCAGCTCGACCGGGAGTGAAGAGACCCAGTACTTC. The chain links TRBV18 to TRBJ2-5; D might be TRBD2 (6 bases). The CDR3 loop spans 13 amino acids. Germline CDR1 reads KGHSH; CDR2 reads LQKENI. Trimming took 6 bases from V and 3 from J, leaving 11 bases between them.

This chain uses TRBV25-1 with TRBJ1-1; 12 nucleotides align to TRBD1. With 5 bases clipped from V and 0 bases from J, the junction kept 7 bases outside the gene matches. There are 17 residues in the CDR3. CDR1 and CDR2 (germline): MGHDK, SYGVNS. The CDR3 DNA reads TGTGCCAGCAGTTCTGGGGGACAGGGGGCGTTGAACACTGAAGCTTTCTTT. This translates into CASSSGGQGALNTEAFF.

The V call is TRBV4-1, the J call TRBJ1-5, with no clear D. The CDR3 is made up of 13 amino acids. Germline CDR1 and CDR2: MGHRA and YSYEKL. Trimming stripped 5 bases from V and 2 bases from J, with 7 bases between. CDR3 loop: CASSGGGNQPQHF. Here the CDR3 DNA reads TGCGCCAGCAGCGGAGGCGGCAATCAGCCCCAGCATTTT.

The count of this clone is one. For the CDR3, the DNA is TGTGCCAGCAGCCAAGGGGGGTTTAGCGGGAGGAGCAACAATGAGCAGTTCTTC. Protein: CASSQGGFSGRSNNEQFF. The V gene is TRBV7-3, the J gene TRBJ2-1; 10 nucleotides align to TRBD2. Germline CDR1 and CDR2: SGHTA and FQGTGA. The CDR3 is 18 amino acids. V was pared by 5 bases and J by 5 bases, with 15 bases of the junction left unmatched.

V gene TRBV7-3 combines with J gene TRBJ1-5; D ambiguous. CDR1 and CDR2 from the germline V gene are SGHTA and FQGTGA. V lost 2 bases, J lost 7 bases, and 9 bases lay in between. This CDR3 has 13 residues. The chain's CDR3 is CASSLDGRQPQHF. The CDR3 DNA reads TGTGCCAGCAGCTTAGATGGGAGGCAGCCCCAGCATTTT.

The chain carries TRBV9 and TRBJ2-2; D is possibly TRBD1 (5 bases). CDR1 is SGDLS, CDR2 YYNGEE, per germline. The CDR3 is 18 residues long. With 4 bases removed from V and 6 bases from J, the gap between germline ends came to 25 bases. In nucleotides, the CDR3 is TGTGCCAGCAGCCACATGCAGGGCCCCCTTCTGGTCTCCGGGGAGCTGTTTTTT. It specifies CASSHMQGPLLVSGELFF. The whole variable domain, filled in from reference TRBV9 and TRBJ2-2, reads DSGVTQTPKHLITATGQRVTLRCSPRSGDLSVYWYQQSLDQGLQFLIQYYNGEERAKGNILERFSAQQFPDLHSELNLSSLELGDSALYFCASSHMQGPLLVSGELFFGEGSRLTVL.

The V call is TRBV10-1, the J call TRBJ2-5; D call uncertain. The DNA end is a closer match to TRBJ2-7, so the J assignment may be wrong. The germline V gene encodes CDR1 WNHNN and CDR2 SYGVQD (reference sequence). This CDR3 contains 14 residues. For the CDR3, the DNA is TGCGCCAGCAGTCCTAGATTACCACCCTACGAGCAGTACTTC. Encoded protein: CASSPRLPPYEQYF.

The chain joins TRBV5-1 to TRBJ1-1; 8 bases line up with TRBD1. CDR3 length equals 16 residues. Trimming at V came to 7 bases and at J to 3 bases, leaving 14 bases not matched to a gene. Germline CDR1 reads SGHRS; CDR2 reads YFSETQ. This chain's CDR3 is CASGSGDRWRDTEAFF. CDR3 DNA sequence: TGCGCCAGCGGCTCCGGGGACAGGTGGCGGGACACTGAAGCTTTCTTT.

This chain uses TRBV7-9 with TRBJ2-5; TRBD2 matches 7 bases. With the DNA end fitting TRBJ2-7 better, the J assignment may be wrong. There are 14 residues in the CDR3. CDR1 is SEHNR and CDR2 is FQNEAQ in the germline V gene (reference sequence). CDR3 sequence (DNA): TGTGCCAGCAGCCCCCGCGGGAGCACCCACGAGCAGTACTTC. This gives the protein CASSPRGSTHEQYF.

The chain employs TRBV21-1 and TRBJ2-5; the listed D gene, TRBD2, was not tested against the DNA. TRBV21-1 counts as a pseudogene. The CDR3 covers 14 residues. CDR3 sequence reads: CASSKLAGSETQYF. The CDR3 nucleotides read TGTGCCAGCAGCAAACTAGCGGGAAGTGAGACCCAGTACTTC.

About this clone itself: One end of the junction varies from germline; a read error may be responsible. CDR3 sequence reads: CAWSVRGGLDF. CDR3 DNA: TGTGCCTGGAGTGTACGAGGGGGCCTGGACTTC. J is TRBJ2-7 and V is TRBV30; 7 bases are a match to TRBD1. The CDR3 totals 11 residues. CDR1 and CDR2 from the germline V gene are GTSNPN and SVGIG (reference sequence).

This chain links TRBV9 with TRBJ2-1; D gene unclear. CDR3 length equals 13 residues. Germline CDR1 and CDR2: SGDLS and YYNGEE. V was pared by 0 bases and J by 5 bases, with 6 bases between. DNA for the CDR3: TGTGCCAGCAGCGTAGGCGCTGACAATGAGCAGTTCTTC. It specifies CASSVGADNEQFF.

The chain employs TRBV5-5 and TRBJ2-7; 7 bases agree with TRBD2. This CDR3 has 19 amino acids. Trimming cost V 1 base and J 1 base; bases outside gene matches: 17. In germline, CDR1 is SGHKS, CDR2 YYEKEE (reference sequence). The CDR3 sequence is CASSLIGGRDQAASYEQYF. CDR3 coding DNA: TGTGCCAGCAGCTTGATTGGGGGGAGGGACCAGGCCGCGTCCTACGAGCAGTACTTC. The full variable domain, in which reference TRBV5-5 and TRBJ2-7 provide the parts outside the CDR3, is DAGVTQSPTHLIKTRGQQVTLRCSPISGHKSVSWYQQVLGQGPQFIFQYYEKEERGRGNFPDRFSARQFPNYSSELNVNALLLGDSALYLCASSLIGGRDQAASYEQYFGPGTRLTVT.

The rearrangement links TRBV28 to TRBJ2-1, with 12 positions matching TRBD2. The CDR3 has 16 amino acids. From germline, CDR1 is MDHEN and CDR2 SYDVKM. V lost 4 bases to trimming and J lost 4 bases; unmatched junction nucleotides: 5. Here the CDR3 DNA reads TGTGCCAGCAGTTCTCCGACTAGCGGGAGATACAATGAGCAGTTCTTC. This codes for CASSSPTSGRYNEQFF.

The chain employs TRBV28 and TRBJ1-5, with a tentative D call TRBD1 (5 bases). Germline V CDR1 and CDR2: MDHEN, SYDVKM. The CDR3 consists of 18 residues. The V end was cut by 4 bases, the J end by 0 bases, with 19 bases between. The CDR3 spells CASSSSPGRSSSNQPQHF. The CDR3 nucleotides read TGTGCCAGCAGTTCCTCCCCAGGGCGAAGTAGTAGCAATCAGCCCCAGCATTTT. Full variable domain (remainder filled in from reference TRBV28 and TRBJ1-5): DVKVTQSSRYLVKRTGEKVFLECVQDMDHENMFWYRQDPGLGLRLIYFSYDVKMKEKGDIPEGYSVSREKKERFSLILESASTNQTSMYLCASSSSPGRSSSNQPQHFGDGTRLSIL.

The rearrangement uses TRBV28 and TRBJ2-1, with TRBD1 matching over 8 bases. Germline lookup yields CDR1 MDHEN and CDR2 SYDVKM. This CDR3 comprises 12 residues. V shed 6 bases, J shed 5 bases, and the junction held 0 bases outside the gene matches. For the CDR3, the DNA is TGTGCCAGCAGGACAGGGGACAATGAGCAGTTCTTC. As protein: CASRTGDNEQFF.

As regards this clone: One end of the junction is discordant with germline, which a read error may explain. Different DNA sequences within this sample yield the same CDR3. The chain is built from TRBV5-6 and TRBJ2-5, with TRBD2 identical over 7 bases. From germline, CDR1 is SGHDT and CDR2 YYEEEE. CDR3 length equals 13 residues. For the CDR3, the DNA is TGTGCTAGCAGCCTTAGCGGGCCTGAGACCCAGTACTTC. It codes for CASSLSGPETQYF.

This clone appeared a single time. The chain joins TRBV7-2 to TRBJ1-2; 12 nucleotides match TRBD1. CDR3 length equals 15 residues. Germline V gene data show CDR1 as SGHTA and CDR2 as FQGNSA. Trimming took 10 bases from V and 4 from J; bases not matched to a gene: 10. This CDR3 is CANTAGTGGSYGYTF. The CDR3 DNA is TGTGCCAACACAGCCGGGACAGGGGGCAGCTATGGCTACACCTTC.

In this sample, this clone turned up a few times. The rearrangement uses TRBV15 and TRBJ2-7; D is unclear. Trimming removed 0 bases at V and 12 bases at J, with 15 bases between. From germline, CDR1 is LNHNV and CDR2 YYDKDF (reference sequence). CDR3 length: 13 residues. CDR3 residues: CATSRDLADPRYF. For the CDR3, the DNA is TGTGCCACCAGCAGAGATCTGGCGGATCCGCGGTACTTC.

The V call is TRBV6-5, the J call TRBJ1-2, with no clear D. The V gene's germline CDR1 is MNHEY and CDR2 SVGAGI. There are 14 residues in the CDR3. The germline V and J ends were trimmed by 5 bases and 2 bases, with 12 bases remaining between them. CDR3 in DNA: TGTGCCAGCAGTCGATCGTTCGAGAACTATGGCTACACCTTC. Translated, it gives CASSRSFENYGYTF.